This TCR beta chain was identified during a study of neurological immune-mediated disorders (dated 2019 in TCRdb). General notes on the study: Among the roughly 35 multiple sclerosis patients, approximately 31 had relapsing-remitting MS and 3 had secondary progressive MS. The study compared peripheral blood TCR-beta repertoires of HTLV-I-associated myelopathy (HAM/TSP) patients, multiple sclerosis patients and healthy controls using UMI-based sequencing. The roughly 100 TCR-beta libraries included longitudinal samples, technical triplicates and paired sorted CD4+ and CD8+ T-cell subsets alongside PBMC samples. The cohort included approximately 70 subjects: approximately 15 with HAM/TSP, some 34 with multiple sclerosis, and 20 healthy controls. Here is what the overall study found, with its caveats: In phylogenetic analysis, the repertoires of 18 of 34 MS patients grouped into a cluster of related CDR3 sequences, which suggests a possible signature at the repertoire level. The highest TCR clonal expansion was observed in HAM/TSP patients, whereas the lowest was observed in MS patients, even when compared with healthy controls. No clinical or MRI features were associated with the MS cluster, and the authors said that larger cohorts are needed. Expanded clones from different subjects shared no identical CDR3 amino acid sequences, which suggests that TCR-beta repertoires were private in all groups.

For the sorted-subset TCR libraries, the starting material was roughly 1 million sorted CD4+ or CD8+ T cells. The multiple sclerosis patients were enrolled in a US clinical protocol that used magnetic resonance imaging to evaluate disease progression. PBMCs were separated from peripheral blood using Ficoll-Hypaque density gradient centrifugation and then cryopreserved in liquid nitrogen. The study also sequenced paired sorted CD4+ and CD8+ subsets from healthy controls, HAM/TSP patients and MS patients. Ten or more counts support this clonotype. This clone's antigen is unknown. One base away lies a much larger clone, so this may be a sequencing read error. CDR1 and CDR2 are read off the germline V gene (reference sequence) as SEHNR and FQNEAQ. CDR3 length: 15 amino acids, cysteine to phenylalanine. Only the CDR3 DNA stays, 45 bases, in frame from base 1. cDNA was synthesized by template-switch 5'RACE using a primer with a 10-nucleotide random unique molecular identifier that tagged each TCR transcript. Every sequencing run covered 15-18 subjects and yielded more than 180 million TCR-beta sequences. The RNeasy kit was used to extract total RNA. The KAPA Real-time Library Amplification kit was used to amplify TCR-beta VDJ regions with primers for the TCR constant region and the 5'RACE anchor. A first PCR added sample indexes and Illumina adaptors, and a second PCR then raised library yield. After Ampure bead purification, the TCR product of roughly 650 bp was size-selected on a 2% E-gel SizeSelection system. Before pooling, library quality was checked on a Bioanalyzer, concentration was measured with Qubit, and libraries were quantified with the Kapa Library Quantification kit. An Illumina HiSeq 2500 was used to sequence the libraries paired-end at 2 x 150 bp. To increase sequence diversity, about 24-32% phiX was spiked into each library pool. Concerning the study's data processing: The UMI-based MiGEC pipeline processed quality-filtered reads and removed over 80% of raw TCR sequences during error correction. IMGT germline references were used for alignment of VDJ genes, and clonotypes were defined by a unique CDR3 amino acid sequence together with V-J genes. VDJtools evaluated clonal expansion, Shannon diversity and CDR3 relatedness (CalcPairwiseDistances, ClusterSamples); CLCbio workbench built phylogenetic trees. Clones with at least 8 unique UMIs were defined as expanded, with this threshold being based on coefficient-of-variation modelling across technical triplicates. The public reads were run again by TCRdb, first through fastp at Q25 and then through MiXCR, and only productive beta chains were kept. Rows with one shared CDR3 protein collapse into an entry with the most common genes and DNA. The V and J calls, along with clone size, are taken from TCRdb and not from the paper's own processing. Counted in this sample were approximately 20,000 distinct CDR3 sequences; approximately 15% of them appeared once. The ten largest clones take up 7.5% of the sample.

The sample comprised CD8+ T cells from blood. Rearrangement joined TRBV7-9 to TRBJ2-3; the junction holds 9 bases that match TRBD1. The better agreement between TRBJ1-5 and the DNA end casts doubt on the J call. This clonotype was obtained from a woman aged 18-29 years with multiple sclerosis. The CDR3: CASSSPADRGNTQHF. The DNA sequence follows: TGTGCCAGCAGCTCGCCCGCCGACAGGGGGAATACGCAGCATTTT.